One and the same sample provided the 24 T cell receptor beta chains below, sequenced in a study of T cells expressing NK-cell markers. TCRdb derives one entry per CDR3 protein from the 5' RACE reads, leaving out DNA. In total, the table holds a few hundred thousand distinct CDR3 sequences. What was sequenced was blood T cells: a sorted CD56 or NKG2C T cell subset, CD4+ or CD8+ T cells, or bulk PBMC T cells (not recorded which). The receptor set was obtained from a man between 18 and 69 years old in good health.

The chain recombines TRBV29-1 with TRBJ2-2; the D call of TRBD2 rests on TCRdb alone, since no DNA is present to check it. CDR1 and CDR2 (germline): SQVTM, ANQGSEA. The CDR3 contains 16 residues. The CDR3 loop reads CSVQKLAGGHTGELFF.

The chain is built from TRBV25-1 and TRBJ2-5. CDR3 size: 14 residues. In germline, CDR1 is MGHDK, CDR2 SYGVNS. The CDR3 spells CASSEIGISETQYF.

The chain links TRBV7-6 to TRBJ1-3. The CDR3 length is 17 residues. Germline CDR1 is SGHVS and CDR2 is FNYEAQ. CDR3 protein: CASSLDPGLSSGNTIYF.

The chain has TRBV27 and TRBJ2-7; TCRdb selects TRBD2, and the lack of DNA leaves this call unchecked. Looked up from germline, CDR1 is MNHEY and CDR2 is SMNVEV (reference sequence). The CDR3 sequence is 15 residues long. The CDR3 is CASKGLTTTHYEQYF.

The chain recombines TRBV28 with TRBJ1-2. The CDR3 sequence is 12 residues long. The V gene's germline CDR1 is MDHEN and CDR2 SYDVKM. The CDR3 is CASSWMRVGYTF.

The rearrangement links TRBV30 to TRBJ1-1; TCRdb selects TRBD1, and the lack of DNA leaves this call unchecked. This CDR3 is 15 amino acids long. Germline V gene data show CDR1 as GTSNPN and CDR2 as SVGIG (reference sequence). The CDR3 loop reads CAWIGGRTSNTEAFF. The whole variable domain, remainder taken from reference TRBV30 and TRBJ1-1, is SQTIHQWPATLVQPVGSPLSLECTVEGTSNPNLYWYRQAAGRGLQLLFYSVGIGQISSEVPQNLSASRPQDRQFILSSKKLLLSDSGFYLCAWIGGRTSNTEAFFGQGTRLTVV.

The chain uses TRBV12-3 or TRBV12-4 and TRBJ2-7; the D gene TCRdb calls, TRBD2, cannot be checked with no DNA. This CDR3 contains 14 residues. CDR3 protein: CASSPTGRAYEQYF.

The genes are TRBV20-1 and TRBJ2-1. The V gene's germline CDR1 is DFQATT and CDR2 SNEGSKA (reference sequence). The CDR3 runs to 12 residues. CDR3 in amino acids: CSVSEAWGEQFF.

The chain joins TRBV6-1 to TRBJ2-2; the D gene TCRdb calls, TRBD1, cannot be checked with no DNA. The germline CDR1 and CDR2 sequences are MNHNS and SASEGT. CDR3 length: 15 amino acids. The CDR3 protein is CATTSGVLITGELFF.

The chain carries TRBV5-4 and TRBJ2-7; without DNA, the TCRdb call of TRBD2 cannot be checked. The CDR3 sequence is 14 residues long. CDR1 and CDR2 from the germline V gene are SGHNT and YYREEE (reference sequence). This CDR3 reads CASSSYSGAYEQYF.

V usage is TRBV18 and J usage is TRBJ1-5; TCRdb's D gene call, TRBD1, goes unchecked for lack of DNA. This CDR3 has 16 amino acids. Germline V gene sequence: CDR1 KGHSH, CDR2 LQKENI. The CDR3 sequence is CASSNPGGGNNQPQHF.

This sequence joins TRBV6-6 and TRBJ1-6; TCRdb outputs TRBD1, but without DNA this stays unchecked. Germline CDR1 is MNHNY and CDR2 is SVGAGI (reference sequence). The CDR3 spans 12 residues. CDR3 residues: CASSPQVGSLHF.

The chain is built from TRBV4-1 and TRBJ2-3; TCRdb returns TRBD1, unconfirmable since there is no DNA. The CDR3 runs 17 residues. Germline V CDR1 and CDR2: MGHRA, YSYEKL. CDR3 sequence: CASSQGARGTHTDTQYF.

The chain has TRBV28 and TRBJ2-7; TCRdb's D call, TRBD1, is unchecked because there is no DNA. The CDR3 is 15 amino acids. CDR1 is MDHEN, CDR2 SYDVKM, per germline. CDR3 sequence: CATTVGYGGPYEQYF.

This rearrangement joins TRBV27 to TRBJ1-2. This CDR3 contains 12 residues. CDR1 and CDR2 (germline): MNHEY, SMNVEV (reference sequence). CDR3 protein: CASSNGVHGYTF.

The chain joins TRBV7-8 to TRBJ2-2; the D gene TCRdb calls, TRBD1, cannot be checked with no DNA. CDR1 is SGHVS, CDR2 FQNEAQ, per germline. This CDR3 has 17 amino acids. The CDR3 region is CASSLARTGGYTGELFF.

The gene calls are TRBV20-1 and TRBJ1-1. CDR3 length: 15 amino acids. Germline assignment: CDR1 DFQATT and CDR2 SNEGSKA (reference sequence). The CDR3 region is CSAKWGGSWATEAFF.

This chain connects TRBV20-1 to TRBJ2-1; TCRdb selects TRBD1, and the lack of DNA leaves this call unchecked. Germline CDR1 is DFQATT and CDR2 is SNEGSKA (reference sequence). CDR3 length: 11 amino acids. This chain's CDR3 is CSVAKGNEQFF.

The chain couples TRBV20-1 to TRBJ2-3; TCRdb returns TRBD2, unconfirmable since there is no DNA. Germline CDR1 is DFQATT and CDR2 is SNEGSKA (reference sequence). The CDR3 totals 14 residues. This chain's CDR3 is CSANRGPPTDTQYF.

The rearrangement links TRBV27 to TRBJ1-5; TCRdb's assignment of TRBD1 cannot be checked, as there is no DNA. Germline CDR1 and CDR2: MNHEY and SMNVEV (reference sequence). The CDR3 is 18 amino acids. The CDR3 here is CASSLRPPGWGSNQPQHF.

The CDR3 spells CASTGSQVPSGNTIYF. The V and J genes are TRBV7-8 and TRBJ1-3. CDR3 length: 16 residues. The germline V gene encodes CDR1 SGHVS and CDR2 FQNEAQ.

The chain joins TRBV5-1 to TRBJ2-3; the TCRdb call, TRBD2, lacks DNA for checking. The CDR3 length is 16 residues. Germline CDR1 SGHRS, CDR2 YFSETQ. The CDR3 is CASSYGAGASTDTQYF.

J is TRBJ2-3 and V is TRBV28; with no DNA, the TCRdb D assignment of TRBD1 cannot be verified. The CDR3 length is 14 residues. Germline CDR1 is MDHEN and CDR2 is SYDVKM. The CDR3 is CASTWERGSDTQYF.

This chain's CDR3 is CASSERPADYEQYF. The chain joins TRBV6-1 to TRBJ2-7; the TCRdb call, TRBD2, lacks DNA for checking. The CDR3 covers 14 residues. Looked up from germline, CDR1 is MNHNS and CDR2 is SASEGT.